This entry lists 30 T cell receptor beta chains sequenced from one sample in a study of blood T cell repertoires in COVID-19. Here immunoSEQ multiplex PCR was the method, and the copy in TCRdb shows in-frame clones only, minus some. The sample has 70,000 to 80,000 clones; 82% are singletons. The sequencing sample was made of peripheral blood. All receptors derive from a woman of 80 years or more with acute or convalescent COVID-19.

This clone has only one observation. CDR3 in amino acids: CASSSDSLDSYNEQFF. CDR3 coding DNA: TGCGCCAGCAGCTCTGACTCCCTCGACTCCTACAATGAGCAGTTCTTC. This rearrangement joins TRBV5-1 to TRBJ2-1, with no clear D. The CDR3 is 16 amino acids. The germline gives CDR1 SGHRS, CDR2 YFSETQ. V lost 3 bases and J 0 bases, leaving 13 bases between the germline ends. Supplemented by reference TRBV5-1 and TRBJ2-1, the full variable domain reads KAGVTQTPRYLIKTRGQQVTLSCSPISGHRSVSWYQQTPGQGLQFLFEYFSETQRNKGNFPGRFSGRQFSNSRSEMNVSTLELGDSALYLCASSSDSLDSYNEQFFGPGTRLTVL.

This clone was seen a handful of times. J is TRBJ2-7 and V is TRBV3-1 (or the pseudogene TRBV3-2), with D unresolved. The V gene lost 1 base and the J gene lost 6 bases, with 13 bases spanning the gap. CDR1 LGHDT and CDR2 YNNKEL come from the germline V gene (reference sequence). The CDR3 contains 14 residues. The CDR3 reads CASSQVWAMGEQYF. The CDR3 nucleotides read TGTGCCAGCAGCCAAGTTTGGGCCATGGGCGAGCAGTACTTC.

The V call is TRBV7-2, the J call TRBJ2-3, with D possibly matching TRBD2 (6 bases). Germline V gene lookup returns CDR1 SGHTA and CDR2 FQGNSA. The CDR3 length is 15 residues. Deletions cut 3 bases from V and 4 bases from J, with 14 bases between. The chain's CDR3 is CASSFRTIAPDTQYF. CDR3 DNA: TGTGCCAGCAGCTTTAGGACTATCGCTCCAGATACGCAGTATTTT.

The chain is built from TRBV10-2 and TRBJ2-7, with 9 nucleotides matching TRBD1. In germline, CDR1 is WSHSY, CDR2 SAAADI. The V gene end was trimmed by 4 bases and the J gene end by 3 bases; junction bases not matched to a gene: 10. CDR3 length: 16 residues. CDR3 in amino acids: CASSVNRGPSGYEQYF. CDR3 bases: TGCGCCAGCAGTGTGAACAGGGGGCCATCCGGCTACGAGCAGTACTTC.

This sequence joins TRBV29-1 and TRBJ1-1; D gene uncertain. CDR1 is SQVTM and CDR2 is ANQGSEA in the germline V gene. Trimming stripped 5 bases from V and 0 bases from J, with 13 bases between. This CDR3 region has 14 residues. The CDR3, as DNA: TGCAGCGTTCGGCGGGGTTTCCTGAACACTGAAGCTTTCTTT. Translated: CSVRRGFLNTEAFF. Together with reference TRBV29-1 and TRBJ1-1, the CDR3 gives the full variable domain: SAVISQKPSRDICQRGTSLTIQCQVDSQVTMMFWYRQQPGQSLTLIATANQGSEATYESGFVIDKFPISRPNLTFSTLTVSNMSPEDSSIYLCSVRRGFLNTEAFFGQGTRLTVV.

This sequence joins TRBV20-1 and TRBJ2-7, with a weak D call TRBD2 (5 bases). Germline CDR1 is DFQATT and CDR2 is SNEGSKA (reference sequence). Trimming stripped 6 bases from V and 10 bases from J, with 13 bases between. This CDR3 is 10 amino acids long. CDR3 loop: CSAERGFQYF. The CDR3, as DNA: TGCAGTGCCGAGCGAGGGTTCCAGTACTTC.

This rearrangement joins TRBV7-8 to TRBJ2-7; 8 nucleotides match TRBD2. The CDR3 sequence is 13 residues long. The ends lost 6 bases at V and 7 bases at J; junction bases unmatched: 8. The germline gives CDR1 SGHVS, CDR2 FQNEAQ. Here the CDR3 DNA reads TGTGCCAGCAGACAACGGGGGGGAGGGGAGCAGTACTTC. It codes for CASRQRGGGEQYF.

This clone was counted between two and nine times. The chain joins TRBV5-6 to TRBJ1-4, with a possible D match to TRBD1 (6 bases). The CDR3 runs 14 residues. CDR1 and CDR2 (germline): SGHDT, YYEEEE. Trimming cost V 7 bases and J 6 bases, with 16 bases left between them. CDR3 nucleotide sequence: TGTGCCAGCCTGGAGTCAGGGGCCGATGAAAAACTGTTTTTT. It codes for CASLESGADEKLFF.

V usage is TRBV6-5 and J usage is TRBJ1-2, with 10 bases fitting TRBD1. This CDR3 has 12 residues. V was clipped by 11 bases and J by 7 bases; unmatched bases: 7. Germline CDR1 is MNHEY and CDR2 is SVGAGI. The CDR3 sequence: CAARQGARGYTF. The DNA for the CDR3 is TGTGCCGCCAGACAGGGGGCGCGTGGCTACACCTTC.

The chain joins TRBV30 to TRBJ2-1; D might be TRBD1 (6 bases). The CDR3 consists of 15 residues. V lost 0 bases to trimming and J lost 12 bases, with 21 bases between them. Germline CDR1 reads GTSNPN; CDR2 reads SVGIG (reference sequence). For the CDR3, the DNA is TGTGCCTGGAGTGTTTCCAGGGGTGGCCCAATGAGGCAGTTCTTC. Its translation is CAWSVSRGGPMRQFF.

The rearrangement uses TRBV3-1 (or the pseudogene TRBV3-2) and TRBJ2-7, with TRBD2 identical over 13 bases. Trimming at V came to 1 base and at J to 7 bases, leaving 4 bases not matched to a gene. This CDR3 has 15 amino acids. CDR1 is LGHDT, CDR2 YNNKEL, per germline (reference sequence). CDR3 nucleotide sequence: TGTGCCAGCAGCCAAGTAGGACTAGCGGGAGAAGAGCAGTACTTC. Encoded protein: CASSQVGLAGEEQYF.

This clone was found once. The genes are TRBV5-1 and TRBJ2-1; 14 nucleotides agree with TRBD2. The germline V gene encodes CDR1 SGHRS and CDR2 YFSETQ. This CDR3 region has 18 residues. J was trimmed by 8 bases and V by 0 bases; bases with no gene match: 10. The CDR3 coding sequence is TGCGCCAGCAGCTTGGCATCGACTAGCGGGAGGGCCAAAGATGAGCAGTTCTTC. Translating gives CASSLASTSGRAKDEQFF.

The chain uses TRBV19 and TRBJ1-2, with D unresolved. Trimming shortened V by 7 bases and J by 1 base, and 10 bases separated the two germline ends. This CDR3 contains 13 residues. Germline values: CDR1 LNHDA, CDR2 SQIVND (reference sequence). For the CDR3, the DNA is TGTGCCAGTATCGGGAGGGATAACTATGGCTACACCTTC. This encodes CASIGRDNYGYTF.

V usage is TRBV19 and J usage is TRBJ1-6, with TRBD1 matching over 8 bases. The germline V gene encodes CDR1 LNHDA and CDR2 SQIVND (reference sequence). This CDR3 region has 16 residues. V was clipped by 8 bases and J by 6 bases; unmatched bases: 12. Written as DNA, the CDR3 is TGTGCCAGTCACGACCCGGTACAGGGGGGTAATTCACCCCTCCACTTT. Translation gives CASHDPVQGGNSPLHF.

V and J are TRBV7-9 and TRBJ2-7; weak D call: TRBD1 (6 bases). This CDR3 region has 12 residues. V shed 5 bases and J shed 4 bases, with 9 bases lying between them. Germline V lookup: CDR1 SEHNR, CDR2 FQNEAQ (reference sequence). Here the CDR3 reads CASSLTGYEQYF. The CDR3 nucleotides are TGTGCCAGCAGCCTCACAGGGTACGAGCAGTACTTC. The full variable domain, with the rest looked up from reference TRBV7-9 and TRBJ2-7, is DTGVSQNPRHKITKRGQNVTFRCDPISEHNRLYWYRQTLGQGPEFLTYFQNEAQLEKSRLLSDRFSAERPKGSFSTLEIQRTEQGDSAMYLCASSLTGYEQYFGPGTRLTVT.

V and J are TRBV5-1 and TRBJ2-7; 8 bases map to TRBD1. The J segment lost 9 bases and the V segment lost 4 bases, leaving 6 bases of the junction unmatched. CDR3 length: 12 amino acids. Germline V lookup: CDR1 SGHRS, CDR2 YFSETQ. This CDR3 is CASSMTGDGQYF. In DNA, the CDR3 is TGCGCCAGCAGCATGACAGGGGACGGGCAGTACTTC.

The gene calls are TRBV5-1 and TRBJ2-6; D ambiguous. Germline values: CDR1 SGHRS, CDR2 YFSETQ. CDR3 length: 17 residues. Trimming removed 1 base from V and 2 bases from J, with 13 bases in between. CDR3 sequence: CASSLQVLAAGANVLTF. CDR3 nucleotides: TGCGCCAGCAGCTTGCAAGTATTGGCCGCTGGGGCCAACGTCCTGACTTTC.

The rearrangement joins TRBV7-8 to TRBJ2-7; D call uncertain. Trimming took off 2 bases at V and 3 bases at J, with 17 bases between the two ends. Germline V gene lookup returns CDR1 SGHVS and CDR2 FQNEAQ. The CDR3 runs 16 residues. The CDR3 nucleotides are TGTGCCAGCAGCTTATCTTTGATTACGGAGTACTACGAGCAGTACTTC. Translated: CASSLSLITEYYEQYF.

The chain combines TRBV15 with TRBJ2-7, with 9 nucleotides matching TRBD2. Germline-derived CDR1 and CDR2 are LNHNV and YYDKDF (reference sequence). With 4 bases clipped from V and 2 bases from J, the junction kept 6 bases outside the gene matches. This CDR3 is 15 amino acids long. The CDR3 sequence is CATSIGLAIPYEQYF. For the CDR3, the DNA is TGTGCCACCAGCATTGGACTAGCGATTCCCTACGAGCAGTACTTC.

The rearrangement joins TRBV2 to TRBJ2-1; 12 bases match TRBD2. CDR1 and CDR2 from the germline V gene are SNHLY and FYNNEI. This CDR3 is built from 15 residues. The junction had 8 bases not matched to a gene; V was cut back by 6 bases and J by 8 bases. The CDR3 DNA sequence: TGTGCCAGCAGGTCTCTAGCGGGAGGGCCCCATGAGCAGTTCTTC. Residues: CASRSLAGGPHEQFF. Combining the CDR3 with reference TRBV2 and TRBJ2-1 gives the whole variable domain EPEVTQTPSHQVTQMGQEVILRCVPISNHLYFYWYRQILGQKVEFLVSFYNNEISEKSEIFDDQFSVERPDGSNFTLKIRSTKLEDSAMYFCASRSLAGGPHEQFFGPGTRLTVL.

This clone was detected a few times. The chain combines TRBV9 with TRBJ2-5, with 10 bases identical to TRBD2. This CDR3 is built from 15 residues. Trimming removed 0 bases from V and 5 bases from J; junction bases left unmatched: 4. Germline V gives CDR1 SGDLS, CDR2 YYNGEE. The CDR3 DNA reads as TGTGCCAGCAGCGTAGTGGCTAGCGGGAGTGAGACCCAGTACTTC. It is translated as CASSVVASGSETQYF. Variable domain in full (rest from reference TRBV9 and TRBJ2-5): DSGVTQTPKHLITATGQRVTLRCSPRSGDLSVYWYQQSLDQGLQFLIQYYNGEERAKGNILERFSAQQFPDLHSELNLSSLELGDSALYFCASSVVASGSETQYFGPGTRLLVL.

This clone is a singleton in its sample. This chain joins TRBV10-2 and TRBJ1-1; D is undetermined. Germline V gene data show CDR1 as WSHSY and CDR2 as SAAADI. Deletions cut 9 bases from V and 5 bases from J, with 10 bases between. This CDR3 region has 11 residues. This CDR3 is CASGARTEAFF. In DNA, the CDR3 is TGCGCCAGTGGAGCGCGTACTGAAGCTTTCTTT.

The chain has TRBV2 and TRBJ2-2; no reliable D call. The CDR3 consists of 15 residues. Trimming left V 0 bases short and J 0 bases short, with 5 bases between. CDR1 and CDR2 from the germline V gene are SNHLY and FYNNEI. The CDR3 nucleotides read TGTGCCAGCAGTGAAGCCTACTCGAACACCGGGGAGCTGTTTTTT. Protein product: CASSEAYSNTGELFF.

This clone was detected a few times. V gene TRBV29-1 combines with J gene TRBJ1-1; TRBD1 matches 7 bases. Looked up from germline, CDR1 is SQVTM and CDR2 is ANQGSEA. The CDR3 contains 12 residues. The junction had 6 bases not matched to a gene; V was cut back by 6 bases and J by 5 bases. CDR3 sequence (DNA): TGCAGCGTAGAGACAGGGTATACTGAAGCTTTCTTT. Translated, it gives CSVETGYTEAFF.

The chain couples TRBV6-4 to TRBJ2-5; 10 bases map to TRBD2. V lost 4 bases, J lost 2 bases, and 4 bases stayed unmatched. Germline CDR1 reads MRHNA; CDR2 reads SNTAGT. This CDR3 has 15 amino acids. The CDR3 sequence is CASSGTSGPQETQYF. The CDR3 bases are TGTGCCAGCAGTGGGACTAGCGGACCGCAAGAGACCCAGTACTTC.

This sequence joins TRBV25-1 and TRBJ2-2, with 11 positions matching TRBD2. Trimming took 1 base from V and 1 from J; bases not matched to a gene: 2. The CDR3 sequence is 17 residues long. Germline CDR1 is MGHDK and CDR2 is SYGVNS. The CDR3 DNA reads as TGTGCCAGCAGTGAATCACTAGCGGGGGTGAACACCGGGGAGCTGTTTTTT. Translating gives CASSESLAGVNTGELFF.

The chain couples TRBV19 to TRBJ2-7, with TRBD1 as a possible D gene (6 bases). V was pared by 1 base and J by 2 bases, with 6 bases between. There are 13 residues in the CDR3. CDR1 LNHDA and CDR2 SQIVND come from the germline V gene (reference sequence). The DNA for the CDR3 is TGTGCCAGTAGTATAGGGACAGCCTACGAGCAGTACTTC. Its translation is CASSIGTAYEQYF.

The rearrangement uses TRBV5-1 and TRBJ2-3; TRBD1 aligns across 9 bases. The CDR3 contains 18 residues. Germline CDR1 is SGHRS and CDR2 is YFSETQ. V gave up 1 base and J gave up 2 bases; unmatched junction bases: 11. The CDR3 nucleotides are TGCGCCAGCAGCTTGAGGCCCCCGGGACAGGGCTACACAGATACGCAGTATTTT. It yields the protein CASSLRPPGQGYTDTQYF.

The chain has TRBV7-3 and TRBJ2-7; 10 positions match TRBD2. Unmatched junction bases numbered 4, after V lost 2 bases and J lost 6 bases. CDR1 SGHTA and CDR2 FQGTGA come from the germline V gene. The CDR3 extends over 14 amino acids. The CDR3 loop is CASSLRAGGLEQYF. The DNA of the CDR3 is TGTGCCAGCAGCTTACGAGCGGGAGGGCTCGAGCAGTACTTC.

This clone has a single count. The rearrangement uses TRBV5-4 and TRBJ1-6; 10 positions agree with TRBD1. The CDR3 spans 17 residues. Looked up from germline, CDR1 is SGHNT and CDR2 is YYREEE (reference sequence). V shed 1 base, J shed 9 bases, and the junction held 10 bases outside the gene matches. CDR3 protein: CASSLNYGWDRGSPLHF. As DNA, the CDR3 is TGTGCCAGCAGCTTGAATTACGGGTGGGACAGGGGTTCACCCCTCCACTTT.